This T cell receptor beta chain was recovered during a study of shared clonotypes between healthy human individuals. Germline V gene data show CDR1 as SNHLY and CDR2 as FYNNEI. This CDR3 is built from 13 residues. Unmatched junction bases numbered 4, after V lost 6 bases and J lost 8 bases. Clones were sequenced by immunoSEQ multiplex PCR, and TCRdb holds only the in-frame ones, with some missing. The sample lists 230,000 or so clones, 60% to 70% seen once, with around 10% in the top ten. This TCR was sampled from a man younger than 40 in good health. The specimen sequenced was memory CD4+ T cells sorted from blood. Subset given: CD45RA-negative fraction. The chain has TRBV2 and TRBJ2-2, with TRBD2 matching 9 bases. The CDR3 DNA sequence: TGTGCCAGCAGCCTAGCGGGACCGGGGGAGCTGTTTTTT. It yields the protein CASSLAGPGELFF.